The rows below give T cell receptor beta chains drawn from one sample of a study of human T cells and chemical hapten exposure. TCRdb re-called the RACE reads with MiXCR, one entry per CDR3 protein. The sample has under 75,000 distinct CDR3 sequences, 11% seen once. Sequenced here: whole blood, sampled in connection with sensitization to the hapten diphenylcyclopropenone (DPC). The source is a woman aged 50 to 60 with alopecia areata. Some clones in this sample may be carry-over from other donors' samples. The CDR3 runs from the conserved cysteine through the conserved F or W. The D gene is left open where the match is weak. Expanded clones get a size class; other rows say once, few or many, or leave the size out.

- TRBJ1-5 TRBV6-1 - CASSEGGYGNQPQHF TGTGCCAGCAGTGAAGGGGGCTATGGCAATCAGCCCCAGCATTTT
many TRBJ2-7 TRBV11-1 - CASSLGGRPYEQYF TGTGCCAGCAGCTTGGGGGGTCGGCCCTACGAGCAGTACTTC
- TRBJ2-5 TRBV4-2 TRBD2 CASSQDGTTQETQYF TGTGCCAGCAGCCAAGATGGGACTACCCAAGAGACCCAGTACTTC
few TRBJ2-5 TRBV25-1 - CASSEGVSLTGETQYF TGTGCCAGCAGTGAAGGGGTCAGCCTCACCGGAGAGACCCAGTACTTC
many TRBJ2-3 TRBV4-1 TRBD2 CASSLEPLAGDTDTQYF TGCGCCAGCAGCCTGGAGCCACTAGCGGGAGACACAGATACGCAGTATTTT
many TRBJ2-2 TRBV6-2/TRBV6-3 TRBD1 CASSRTGNTGELFF TGTGCCAGCAGCCGGACAGGGAACACCGGGGAGCTGTTTTTT
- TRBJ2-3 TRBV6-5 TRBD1 CASSQGQVSTDTQYF TGTGCCAGCAGCCAAGGACAGGTTAGCACAGATACGCAGTATTTT
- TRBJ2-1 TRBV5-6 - CASSGGVGSYNEQFF TGTGCCAGCAGCGGCGGGGTAGGCTCCTACAATGAGCAGTTCTTC
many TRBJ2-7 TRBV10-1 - CASSESGGRSYEQYF TGCGCCAGCAGTGAGTCGGGGGGCCGGTCCTACGAGCAGTACTTC
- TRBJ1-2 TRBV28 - CASSPPLEGFSGYTF TGTGCCAGCAGCCCCCCCCTCGAAGGCTTCTCTGGCTACACCTTC
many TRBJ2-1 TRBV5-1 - CASSLLLDEQFF TGCGCCAGCAGCTTACTCCTCGATGAGCAGTTCTTC
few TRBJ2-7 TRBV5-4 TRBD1 CASSLRDSWNEQYF TGTGCCAGCAGCTTGAGGGACAGCTGGAACGAGCAGTACTTC
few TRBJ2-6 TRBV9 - CASSVVSGGRPIDSSGANVLTF TGTGCCAGCAGCGTAGTAAGTGGGGGCAGACCTATAGATTCCTCTGGGGCCAACGTCCTGACTTTC
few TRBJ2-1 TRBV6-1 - CASSEQKGGASYNEQFF TGTGCCAGCAGTGAACAAAAAGGGGGGGCCTCCTACAATGAGCAGTTCTTC
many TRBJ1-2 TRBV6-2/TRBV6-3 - CASSYSTNPNGYTF TGTGCCAGCAGTTACTCTACCAATCCTAATGGCTACACCTTC
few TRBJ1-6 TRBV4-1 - CASSQDSIRADNSPLHF TGCGCCAGCAGCCAAGATAGCATCCGGGCCGATAATTCACCCCTCCACTTT
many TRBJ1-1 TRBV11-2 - CASSKGRTPEAFF TGTGCCAGCAGCAAAGGACGGACGCCGGAAGCTTTCTTT
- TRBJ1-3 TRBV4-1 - CASSQVTAGNTIYF TGCGCCAGCAGCCAAGTCACCGCTGGAAACACCATATATTTT
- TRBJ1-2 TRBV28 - CASSQGPPNYGYTF TGTGCCAGCAGTCAGGGACCTCCTAACTATGGCTACACCTTC
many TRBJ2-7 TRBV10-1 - CASSESSTGRSYEQYF TGCGCCAGCAGTGAGTCCAGTACAGGCCGCTCCTACGAGCAGTACTTC
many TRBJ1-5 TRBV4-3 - CASSQETVYQPQHF TGCGCCAGCAGCCAAGAGACCGTTTATCAGCCCCAGCATTTT
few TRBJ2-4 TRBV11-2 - CASSPNKNIQYF TGTGCCAGCAGCCCAAATAAAAACATTCAGTACTTC
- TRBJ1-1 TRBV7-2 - CASAIQWSSTEAFF TGTGCCAGCGCGATACAGTGGTCGAGCACTGAAGCTTTCTTT
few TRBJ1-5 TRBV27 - CASSFRGGGQPQHF TGTGCCAGCAGTTTTCGAGGGGGTGGTCAGCCCCAGCATTTT
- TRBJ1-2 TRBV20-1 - CSAVGTQYGYTF TGCAGTGCAGTCGGGACGCAATATGGCTACACCTTC
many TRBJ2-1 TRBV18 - CASSPSDYSEQFF TGTGCCAGCTCACCATCAGATTATAGTGAGCAGTTCTTC
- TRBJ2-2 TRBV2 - CASSRTSSATGELFF TGTGCCAGCAGTCGAACCTCAAGTGCCACCGGGGAGCTGTTTTTT
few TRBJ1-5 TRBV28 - CASSASAGPPDQPQHF TGTGCCAGCAGTGCCTCCGCGGGACCCCCCGACCAGCCCCAGCATTTT
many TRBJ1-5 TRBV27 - CASRAGGPNQPQHF TGTGCCTCCCGAGCGGGGGGTCCCAATCAGCCCCAGCATTTT
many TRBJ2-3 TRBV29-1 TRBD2 CSGARASGSDTQYF TGCAGCGGGGCAAGGGCTAGCGGGAGTGATACGCAGTATTTT
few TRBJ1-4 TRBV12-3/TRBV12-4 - CASSLFGGANEKLFF TGTGCCAGCAGCCTTTTTGGGGGGGCTAATGAAAAACTGTTTTTT
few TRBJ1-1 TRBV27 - CASSTGGLYEAFF TGTGCCAGCAGTACCGGGGGGCTTTATGAAGCTTTCTTT
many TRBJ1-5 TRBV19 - CATKLGGALGNQPQHF TGTGCCACGAAGTTGGGGGGGGCATTGGGCAATCAGCCCCAGCATTTT
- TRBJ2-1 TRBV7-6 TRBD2 CASSLGSGTYNEQFF TGTGCCAGCAGCTTAGGTAGCGGGACCTACAATGAGCAGTTCTTC
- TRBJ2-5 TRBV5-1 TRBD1 CASSMAPGQGQETQYF TGCGCCAGCAGCATGGCACCGGGACAGGGACAAGAGACCCAGTACTTC
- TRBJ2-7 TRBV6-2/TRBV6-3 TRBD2 CASTTSGRRVRSEQYF TGTGCCAGCACCACTAGCGGGAGAAGGGTCCGTTCCGAGCAGTACTTC
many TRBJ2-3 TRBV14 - CASSQYSVSGGSTDTQYF TGTGCCAGCAGCCAATATAGTGTGTCGGGCGGAAGCACAGATACGCAGTATTTT
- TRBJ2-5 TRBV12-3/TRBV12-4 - CASSSYTQETQYF TGTGCCAGCAGTTCATACACTCAAGAGACCCAGTACTTC
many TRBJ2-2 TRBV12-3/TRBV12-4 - CASRWTGNTGELFF TGTGCCAGCAGGTGGACGGGAAACACCGGGGAGCTGTTTTTT
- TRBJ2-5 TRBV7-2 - CASTEQETQYF TGTGCCAGCACCGAACAAGAGACCCAGTACTTC
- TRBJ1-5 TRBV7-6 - CASSPGTLNQPQHF TGTGCCAGCAGCCCCGGGACACTGAATCAGCCCCAGCATTTT
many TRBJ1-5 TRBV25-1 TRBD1 CASRGQFNQPQHF TGTGCCAGCAGGGGACAGTTCAATCAGCCCCAGCATTTT
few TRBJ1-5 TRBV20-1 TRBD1 CSARGGQGVQPQHF TGCAGTGCTAGAGGCGGACAGGGGGTTCAGCCCCAGCATTTT
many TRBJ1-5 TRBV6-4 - CASSLDEGQPQHF TGTGCCAGCAGTTTGGACGAGGGTCAGCCCCAGCATTTT
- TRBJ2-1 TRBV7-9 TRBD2 CASSLAGTSGRNEQFF TGTGCCAGCAGCTTAGCCGGGACTAGCGGACGCAATGAGCAGTTCTTC
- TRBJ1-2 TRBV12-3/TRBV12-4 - CASSPGLSYYGYTF TGTGCCAGCAGCCCAGGGTTGTCTTACTATGGCTACACCTTC
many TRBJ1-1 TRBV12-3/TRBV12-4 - CASSFQGSTEAFF TGTGCCAGCAGTTTCCAGGGGTCCACTGAAGCTTTCTTT
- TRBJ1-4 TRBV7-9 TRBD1 CASSPGQGALLTNEKLFF TGTGCCAGCAGCCCAGGACAGGGGGCGCTTCTCACTAATGAAAAACTGTTTTTT
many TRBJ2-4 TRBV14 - CASSQLQGSKNIQYF TGTGCCAGCAGCCAGTTACAGGGTTCCAAAAACATTCAGTACTTC
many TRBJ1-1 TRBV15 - CATQDRLNTEAFF TGTGCCACCCAAGACAGACTGAACACTGAAGCTTTCTTT
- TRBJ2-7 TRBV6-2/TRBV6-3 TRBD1 CASGDRPYEQYF TGTGCCAGCGGGGACAGGCCCTACGAGCAGTACTTC
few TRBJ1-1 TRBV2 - CASSGRGTTEAFF TGTGCCAGCAGTGGCCGGGGCACCACTGAAGCTTTCTTT
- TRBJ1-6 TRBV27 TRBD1 CASSLSGQLNSPLHF TGTGCCAGCAGTTTATCGGGACAGCTTAATTCACCCCTCCACTTT
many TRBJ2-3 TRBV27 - CASSLSAGTDTQYF TGTGCCAGCAGTTTATCCGCGGGCACAGATACGCAGTATTTT
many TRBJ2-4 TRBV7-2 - CASSLLRGGENIQYF TGTGCCAGCAGCTTATTGAGGGGCGGCGAGAACATTCAGTACTTC